Listed here are 25 T cell receptor beta chains from one sample, sequenced in a study of neurological immune-mediated disorders. TCRdb passed the 5' RACE reads through MiXCR, listing each CDR3 protein once. Of around 60,000 distinct CDR3 sequences listed, approximately 3.1% are singletons. The sample taken for sequencing was PBMCs. These receptors all stem from a woman aged 60-75 years with multiple sclerosis.

Turning to this clonotype: This could be a read error, since a much larger clone is one nucleotide away. This rearrangement joins TRBV25-1 to TRBJ2-4; the D gene is possibly TRBD1 (6 bases). The CDR3 contains 15 residues. Per germline, CDR1 MGHDK and CDR2 SYGVNS. The CDR3 loop reads CASGESQGSKNIQYF. The DNA for the CDR3 is TGTGCCAGCGGTGAATCACAGGGATCCAAAAACATTCAGTACTTC.

This clonotype was recorded at least ten times. The chain uses TRBV5-1 and TRBJ2-7; 9 positions match TRBD1. Germline values: CDR1 SGHRS, CDR2 YFSETQ. CDR3 size: 15 residues. The J segment lost 5 bases and the V segment lost 2 bases, leaving 8 bases of the junction unmatched. The CDR3 DNA reads TGCGCCAGCAGCTTAGGACAGGGGATGTTCCACGAGCAGTACTTC. Its protein is CASSLGQGMFHEQYF.

In this sample, this clonotype turned up many times. The V call is TRBV12-3 or TRBV12-4, the J call TRBJ1-4; D unclear. With 0 bases removed from V and 8 bases from J, the gap between germline ends came to 16 bases. This CDR3 comprises 16 residues. CDR3 sequence reads: CASSLAPAPEWEKLFF. In DNA form, the CDR3 reads TGTGCCAGCAGTTTAGCGCCGGCACCCGAGTGGGAAAAACTGTTTTTT.

There are many counts of this clonotype. The chain carries TRBV4-1 and TRBJ1-1; the D is unclear. CDR1 and CDR2 from the germline V gene are MGHRA and YSYEKL. CDR3 size: 15 residues. V was cut by 4 bases and J by 1 base, with 13 bases left in between. CDR3 sequence reads: CASSPPVVGNTEAFF. The CDR3 DNA follows: TGCGCCAGCAGCCCACCGGTTGTGGGGAACACTGAAGCTTTCTTT.

This clonotype was seen repeatedly, ten times or more. This rearrangement joins TRBV10-3 to TRBJ1-6; tentative D call: TRBD1 (6 bases). Looked up from germline, CDR1 is ENHRY and CDR2 is SYGVKD. The CDR3 contains 13 residues. V was clipped by 10 bases and J by 6 bases, with 13 bases between them. The CDR3 sequence is CATSGAGNSPLHF. CDR3 in DNA: TGTGCCACCTCAGGGGCTGGTAATTCACCCCTCCACTTT.

This clonotype was detected ten times or more. The V gene is TRBV20-1, the J gene TRBJ2-1, with 7 positions matching TRBD2. This CDR3 is built from 20 residues. V shed 4 bases and J 7 bases; nucleotides not matched to a gene: 28. Germline CDR1 is DFQATT and CDR2 is SNEGSKA (reference sequence). This CDR3 is CSAKRLAQRDFRLFFNEQFF. In nucleotides, the CDR3 is TGCAGTGCTAAGAGGTTGGCTCAGCGGGATTTTAGGTTGTTCTTTAATGAGCAGTTCTTC.

This clonotype has ten or more counts. The chain couples TRBV29-1 to TRBJ1-2; D is possibly TRBD1 (6 bases). The V end lost 3 bases, the J end lost 3 bases, and 8 bases lay between the germline ends. Germline values: CDR1 SQVTM, CDR2 ANQGSEA. The CDR3 has 12 residues. Here the CDR3 DNA reads TGCAGCGTTGAGGACAGAGACTATGGCTACACCTTC. Translated: CSVEDRDYGYTF.

This clonotype was recorded many times. The chain recombines TRBV5-1 with TRBJ2-5; a weak D match, TRBD1 (6 bases). The CDR3 sequence is 16 residues long. The ends were cut back, 2 bases at V and 5 bases at J, with 19 bases in the middle. Germline V CDR1 and CDR2: SGHRS, YFSETQ. The DNA of the CDR3 is TGCGCCAGCAGCTTTCGACAGGTTCCTAAGGTGGAGACCCAGTACTTC. Amino acid sequence: CASSFRQVPKVETQYF.

This clonotype has at least ten counts. This chain links TRBV9 with TRBJ2-1; D unresolved. This CDR3 region has 15 residues. Trimming shortened V by 4 bases and J by 0 bases, and 11 bases separated the two germline ends. CDR1 and CDR2 (germline): SGDLS, YYNGEE. As DNA, the CDR3 is TGTGCCAGCAGCAAGCTAGGTGGCTCCTACAATGAGCAGTTCTTC. It encodes CASSKLGGSYNEQFF.

This clonotype was observed many times. This chain uses TRBV28 with TRBJ2-1; TRBD2 matches at 7 bases. J lost 6 bases, V lost 3 bases, and 8 bases had no gene match. Germline V lookup: CDR1 MDHEN, CDR2 SYDVKM. This CDR3 spans 15 amino acids. The DNA of the CDR3 is TGTGCCAGCAGTTTCGGGGCAGGGAGGGTCAATGAGCAGTTCTTC. As protein: CASSFGAGRVNEQFF.

This clonotype has at least ten counts. The chain uses TRBV7-2 and TRBJ2-7; 10 bases are a match to TRBD1. The CDR3 spans 17 residues. The germline V gene encodes CDR1 SGHTA and CDR2 FQGNSA. The V and J ends lost 5 bases and 0 bases, in that order; junction bases with no gene match: 10. CDR3 in amino acids: CASSPPGGTGDSYEQYF. The CDR3 DNA sequence: TGTGCCAGCAGCCCCCCCGGAGGGACAGGGGACTCCTACGAGCAGTACTTC.

This clonotype has ten or more counts. The rearrangement joins TRBV7-9 to TRBJ1-2, with D hard to call. CDR3 size: 14 residues. Germline V gene sequence: CDR1 SEHNR, CDR2 FQNEAQ (reference sequence). With 2 bases removed from V and 2 bases from J, the gap between germline ends came to 9 bases. CDR3 bases: TGTGCCAGCAGCTTAATGGGCAGCAACTATGGCTACACCTTC. It specifies CASSLMGSNYGYTF.

This clonotype has a count of ten or more. The chain has TRBV5-5 and TRBJ1-1, with 7 nucleotides matching TRBD1. The CDR3 loop spans 14 amino acids. Looked up from germline, CDR1 is SGHKS and CDR2 is YYEKEE (reference sequence). J lost 8 bases, V lost 0 bases, and 7 bases had no gene match. Written as DNA, the CDR3 is TGTGCCAGCAGCTTGGTTCAGGGGGTTGAAGAAGCTTTCTTT. As protein: CASSLVQGVEEAFF.

Many counts were recorded for this clonotype. The CDR3 nucleotides read TGCAGTGCTGAAGACTGGCAGGGAGCGGTCCAGTACTTC. This sequence encodes CSAEDWQGAVQYF. V is TRBV20-1 and J is TRBJ2-7; D tentatively reads TRBD1 or TRBD2 (5 bases each). The CDR3 consists of 13 residues. Germline-derived CDR1 and CDR2 are DFQATT and SNEGSKA (reference sequence). The ends were cut back, 5 bases at V and 10 bases at J, with 21 bases in the middle.

This clonotype has ten or more counts. V and J are TRBV20-1 and TRBJ2-1; 13 bases agree with TRBD2. J gave up 9 bases and V 5 bases, and 13 bases lay outside the gene matches. The CDR3 has 16 residues. CDR1 is DFQATT and CDR2 is SNEGSKA in the germline V gene (reference sequence). CDR3 sequence: CSASHIGLAGDGEQFF. CDR3 in DNA: TGCAGTGCTTCTCATATCGGACTAGCGGGAGACGGTGAGCAGTTCTTC.

This clonotype was detected many times. The chain links TRBV5-6 to TRBJ2-3, with D perhaps matching TRBD1 (5 bases). This CDR3 comprises 15 residues. With 0 bases removed from V and 2 bases from J, the gap between germline ends came to 10 bases. The germline V gene encodes CDR1 SGHDT and CDR2 YYEEEE. CDR3 loop: CASSLALQDTDTQYF. The CDR3, as DNA: TGTGCCAGCAGCTTGGCCTTACAGGACACAGATACGCAGTATTTT.

This clonotype was detected a few times. Since a much larger clone is just one base distant, this may be a read error. The chain has TRBV7-3 and TRBJ2-4; D is ambiguous. CDR1 is SGHTA, CDR2 FQGTGA, per germline. The CDR3 consists of 15 residues. The CDR3 nucleotides read TGTGCCAGCAGCCAAGTAGCCTCTGCCAAAAAAATTCAGTACTTC. It encodes CASSQVASAKKIQYF.

This clonotype was detected many times. This sequence joins TRBV7-2 and TRBJ1-2; a weak D match, TRBD1 (6 bases). CDR3 length equals 16 residues. Between the trimmed V and J ends, which lost 1 base and 4 bases, there was a span of 16 bases. CDR1 and CDR2 (germline): SGHTA, FQGNSA. The CDR3 coding sequence is TGTGCCAGCAGCTTAGATGGGGCAGGGGCCGCCTATGGCTACACCTTC. Its translation: CASSLDGAGAAYGYTF.

This clonotype was seen repeatedly, ten times or more. The chain combines TRBV28 with TRBJ2-4; D possibly matches TRBD1 or TRBD2 (5 bases each). Germline V gene lookup returns CDR1 MDHEN and CDR2 SYDVKM. The CDR3 sequence is 17 residues long. V lost 6 bases and J 3 bases, leaving 21 bases between the germline ends. The CDR3 nucleotides are TGTGCCAGCAGACGCCCAGGGTTGCGGAGCGGCAAAAACATTCAGTACTTC. Protein: CASRRPGLRSGKNIQYF.

This clonotype showed up many times. The rearrangement joins TRBV20-1 to TRBJ2-7; 8 nucleotides line up with TRBD1. V lost 6 bases, J lost 3 bases, and 13 bases stayed unmatched. The length of the CDR3 is 15 residues. Germline values: CDR1 DFQATT, CDR2 SNEGSKA (reference sequence). CDR3 bases: TGCAGTGCCTCCTTGCCAGGGGGCGCTTTCTACGAGCAGTACTTC. Translated: CSASLPGGAFYEQYF.

This clonotype has a count of ten or more. The chain employs TRBV27 and TRBJ2-1; D call uncertain. The V gene's germline CDR1 is MNHEY and CDR2 SMNVEV (reference sequence). V was shortened by 4 bases and J by 10 bases, with 8 bases between the two germline ends. The CDR3 is 11 residues long. The DNA for the CDR3 is TGTGCCAGCAGTTGGATAGGAGAGCAGTTCTTC. Its protein is CASSWIGEQFF.

This clonotype was counted many times. The J gene is TRBJ1-1, the V gene TRBV20-1; D gene ambiguous. This CDR3 spans 13 amino acids. The V gene lost 1 base and the J gene lost 0 bases, with 6 bases spanning the gap. Germline V gene data show CDR1 as DFQATT and CDR2 as SNEGSKA (reference sequence). CDR3 loop: CSARVDLNTEAFF. CDR3 DNA sequence: TGCAGTGCTAGAGTTGACCTGAACACTGAAGCTTTCTTT.

This clonotype was observed at least ten times. The chain carries TRBV5-6 and TRBJ2-2; no definite D call. Germline CDR1 and CDR2: SGHDT and YYEEEE. The V end was cut by 2 bases, the J end by 1 base, with 9 bases between. CDR3 length: 15 residues. The CDR3 loop reads CASSFGGLNTGELFF. CDR3 DNA: TGTGCCAGCAGCTTTGGTGGGTTGAACACCGGGGAGCTGTTTTTT.

The sample holds many counts of this clonotype. The CDR3 protein is CSVDDRNTIYF. For the CDR3, the DNA is TGCAGCGTTGACGACCGGAACACCATATATTTT. V is TRBV29-1 and J is TRBJ1-3; D is uncertain. The CDR3 is 11 amino acids. V lost 3 bases and J 7 bases, leaving 7 bases between the germline ends. The germline V gene has CDR1 SQVTM and CDR2 ANQGSEA.

This clonotype was seen many times. This rearrangement joins TRBV6-5 to TRBJ2-1; 7 positions match TRBD1. The length of the CDR3 is 15 residues. The junction had 7 bases not matched to a gene; V was cut back by 8 bases and J by 0 bases. Germline V gives CDR1 MNHEY, CDR2 SVGAGI. The CDR3 nucleotides are TGTGCCAGCTCGTCCAGGGGGTTCTCCTACAATGAGCAGTTCTTC. Translation: CASSSRGFSYNEQFF.